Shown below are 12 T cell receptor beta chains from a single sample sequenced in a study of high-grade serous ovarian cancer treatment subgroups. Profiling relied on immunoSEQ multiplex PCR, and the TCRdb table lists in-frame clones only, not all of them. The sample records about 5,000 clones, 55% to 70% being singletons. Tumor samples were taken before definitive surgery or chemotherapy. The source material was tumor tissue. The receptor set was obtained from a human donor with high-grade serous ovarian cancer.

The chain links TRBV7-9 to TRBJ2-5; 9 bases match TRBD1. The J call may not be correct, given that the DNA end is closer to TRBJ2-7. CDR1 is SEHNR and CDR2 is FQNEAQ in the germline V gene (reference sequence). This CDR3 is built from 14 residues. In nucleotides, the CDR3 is TGTGCCAGCAGCCCTGGGGACAGGGAGGCCGAGCAGTACTTC. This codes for CASSPGDREAEQYF.

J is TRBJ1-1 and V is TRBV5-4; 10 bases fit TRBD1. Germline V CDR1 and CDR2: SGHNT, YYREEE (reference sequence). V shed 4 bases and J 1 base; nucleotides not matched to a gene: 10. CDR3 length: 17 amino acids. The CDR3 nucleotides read TGTGCCAGCAGCGGACACCGGGACAGGGGAACGAACACTGAAGCTTTCTTT. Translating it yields CASSGHRDRGTNTEAFF.

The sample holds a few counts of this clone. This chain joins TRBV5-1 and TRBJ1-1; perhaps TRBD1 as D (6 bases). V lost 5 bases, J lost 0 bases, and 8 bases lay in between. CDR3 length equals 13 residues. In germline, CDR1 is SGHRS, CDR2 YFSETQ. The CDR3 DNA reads TGCGCCAGCAGTGACAGGATGAACACTGAAGCTTTCTTT. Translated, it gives CASSDRMNTEAFF.

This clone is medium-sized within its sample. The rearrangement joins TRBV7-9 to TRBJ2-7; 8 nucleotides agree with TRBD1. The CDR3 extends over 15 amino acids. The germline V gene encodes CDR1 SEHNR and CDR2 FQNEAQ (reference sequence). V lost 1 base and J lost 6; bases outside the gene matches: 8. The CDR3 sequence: CASSLVSGGKVEQYF. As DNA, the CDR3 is TGTGCCAGCAGCTTAGTCTCAGGGGGCAAGGTCGAGCAGTACTTC.

DNA for the CDR3: TGTGCCAGCTCACCGGTACCGGGGGAGATGAACACTGAAGCTTTCTTT. Its translation: CASSPVPGEMNTEAFF. The gene calls are TRBV18 and TRBJ1-1; TRBD1 might be the D (5 bases). In germline, CDR1 is KGHSH, CDR2 LQKENI. The CDR3 totals 16 residues. V lost 3 bases, J lost 0 bases, and 14 bases lay in between.

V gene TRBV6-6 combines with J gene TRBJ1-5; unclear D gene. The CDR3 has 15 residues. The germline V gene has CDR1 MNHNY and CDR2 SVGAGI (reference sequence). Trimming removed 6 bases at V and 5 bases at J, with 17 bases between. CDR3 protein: CASRATLLSDQPQHF. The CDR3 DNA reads TGTGCCAGCAGGGCAACACTGTTGTCGGATCAGCCCCAGCATTTT.

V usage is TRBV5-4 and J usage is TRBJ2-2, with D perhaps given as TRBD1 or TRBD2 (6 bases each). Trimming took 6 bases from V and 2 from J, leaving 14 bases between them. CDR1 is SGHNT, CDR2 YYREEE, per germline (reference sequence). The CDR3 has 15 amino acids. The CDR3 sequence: CASNSRGPNTGELFF. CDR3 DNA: TGTGCCAGCAACTCCCGGGGGCCTAACACCGGGGAGCTGTTTTTT.

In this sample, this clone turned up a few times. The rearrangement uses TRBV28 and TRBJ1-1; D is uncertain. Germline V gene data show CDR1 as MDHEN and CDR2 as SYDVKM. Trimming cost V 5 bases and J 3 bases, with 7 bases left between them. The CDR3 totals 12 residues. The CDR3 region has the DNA TGTGCCAGCAGTATGGTGGACACTGAAGCTTTCTTT. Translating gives CASSMVDTEAFF.

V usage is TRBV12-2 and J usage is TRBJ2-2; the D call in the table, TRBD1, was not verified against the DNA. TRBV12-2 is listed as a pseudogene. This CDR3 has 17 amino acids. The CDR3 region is CASRLPGQGFNTGELFF. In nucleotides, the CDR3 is TGTGCAAGTCGCTTACCGGGACAGGGATTTAACACCGGGGAGCTGTTTTTT.

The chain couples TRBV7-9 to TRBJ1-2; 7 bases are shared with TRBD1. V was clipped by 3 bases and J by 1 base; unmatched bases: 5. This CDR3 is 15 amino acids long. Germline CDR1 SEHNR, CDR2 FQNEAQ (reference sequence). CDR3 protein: CASSLMGQLNYGYTF. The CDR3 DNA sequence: TGTGCCAGCAGCTTGATGGGACAGCTTAACTATGGCTACACCTTC.

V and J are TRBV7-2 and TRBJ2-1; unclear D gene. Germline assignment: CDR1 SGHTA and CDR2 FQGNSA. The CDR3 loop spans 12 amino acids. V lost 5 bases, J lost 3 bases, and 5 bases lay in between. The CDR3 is CASSTHYNEQFF. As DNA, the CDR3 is TGTGCCAGCAGCACGCACTACAATGAGCAGTTCTTC.

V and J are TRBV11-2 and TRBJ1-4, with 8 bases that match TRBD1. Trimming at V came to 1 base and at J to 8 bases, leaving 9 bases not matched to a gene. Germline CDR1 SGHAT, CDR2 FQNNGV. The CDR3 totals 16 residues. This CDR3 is CASSLAGGARGEKLFF. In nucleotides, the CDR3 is TGTGCCAGCAGCTTAGCAGGGGGCGCACGAGGGGAAAAACTGTTTTTT.